This note documents a single T cell receptor beta chain sequence. Its antigen is not yet known. Within one base of it there is no much larger clone, and no base qualities were kept. TCR CDR3 regions were amplified from genomic DNA by multiplex PCR using the deep immunoSEQ assay. Extracted genomic DNA from each cell subset was spread evenly across all wells of several immunoSEQ 96-well plates, with each plate serving as a replicate. For sorted subsets, roughly 200 ng of genomic DNA, equivalent to about 30,000 T cell genomes, went into each replicate PCR. The purified libraries were quantified using a Qubit 3.0 fluorometer, sized with a Bioanalyzer 2100, and then quantified again using the KAPA Library Quantification kit. A separate single-read 150-cycle Illumina NextSeq 550 flow cell was used to sequence each immunoSEQ 96-well plate. From the authors' description of their analysis: Because the immunoSEQ output held only junctional sequences and lacked quality scores, the filtering could not match the filtering applied to full-length reads. To assign V/J genes and CDR3, sequences were annotated against IMGT germline references using PyIR, a Python wrapper for IgBLAST v1.9. Reads were filtered out if the reads had weak V/J assignments (E-value above 1e-6), no CDR3, stop codons, out-of-frame junctions, or ambiguous translated residues. V3J clonotypes were defined by identical inferred V gene, J gene, and CDR3 amino acid sequence. To compute the percentage overlap between repertoires, the number of shared unique clonotypes was divided by the size of the smaller repertoire. Richness of each repertoire was evaluated using RTK rarefaction, the Chao1 estimator, and Recon v2.1 estimates of unobserved clonotypes. OLGA was used to compute generation probabilities for all TCRbeta clonotypes that the gDNA method yielded from several donors. TCRdb took over this immuneACCESS table, retaining in-frame rearrangements with V and J assigned. Such tables are incomplete; in checked studies, under half of the missing clones stem from an unresolved V gene, and the remainder is unexplained. V and J calls and clone size are as listed in that table; D and trimming were resolved from the DNA. Counted in this sample were some 1 million clones; under 80% of them appeared once. The top ten clones comprise approximately 1.5% of the sample.

The record originates from a study of shared clonotypes between healthy human individuals (dated by TCRdb to 2018 to 2020). Describing the broader study: Two women and a few men aged 18 to 49 years were included in the cohort. For each donor, CD4 naive and CD4 memory were each run on three plates, CD8 naive on two plates, and CD8 memory on one plate. To estimate repertoire size and how much clonotype sharing occurs between individuals, the study deeply sequenced the blood TCR repertoires of five or six healthy adults. To increase sequencing depth and limit assay-specific biases, different laboratories used diverse techniques to prepare libraries and sequence TCR repertoires. Each donor's leukapheresis produced roughly between roughly 0.94 and 9.5 billion PBMCs.

The donors were healthy, HIV-negative adults who had no recently reported acute infections or vaccinations. Every donor was a Caucasian adult living in Nashville, Tennessee, USA. CD4+ T cells were enriched through magnetic negative selection, after which naive cells were positively selected on CD45RA and the remaining negative fraction served as the memory subset. Blood was collected by leukapheresis, and PBMCs were isolated by Ficoll-Histopaque density gradient centrifugation and then cryopreserved in liquid nitrogen vapor phase. Purity and quantity of every magnetically sorted T cell population were checked by analytical flow cytometry. Genomic DNA was isolated from every sorted fraction and measured by UV absorbance on a Nanodrop 2000c. The CDR3 covers 14 residues, taking in both the cysteine and the phenylalanine. CDR3 DNA only is kept here, 42 bases in frame from base 1. CDR1 and CDR2 are drawn from the germline V gene: SGDLS, YYNGEE. V is reduced by 6 bases and J by 2 bases, leaving a spacing of 14 bases between them.

Here is what the overall study found, with its caveats: Compared with non-shared clonotypes, the clonotypes found in all four sorted-subset donors had higher generation probabilities. Incomplete sequencing was indicated by rarefaction of sorted-subset datasets, despite the large sequencing depth. Larger estimated clonotype richness was generally found for naive subsets than for memory subsets. Sampling was limited to blood, and TCR repertoires in tissue likely differ from TCR repertoires in blood. The genetic and exposure-history diversity represented was limited by the small number of donors. When a few donors were compared, the shared fraction of clonotypes was around 5% for naive CD4, about 4% for naive CD8, more than 2% for memory CD4, and approximately 0.4% for memory CD8. Based on pairwise subsampling, the degree of clonotype sharing among donors was expected to be affected by sequencing depth.

The specimen sequenced was memory CD4+ T cells sorted from blood. Taken with the paper, the label for cell subset or site translates to: CD45RA-negative fraction. The chain uses TRBV9 and TRBJ1-2; tentative D gene TRBD1, with 6 bases matching. The sequence was obtained from a man younger than 35 in good health. The CDR3 region has the sequence CASTYGQGNYGYTF. DNA sequence: TGTGCCAGCACCTATGGGCAGGGGAACTATGGCTACACCTTC.